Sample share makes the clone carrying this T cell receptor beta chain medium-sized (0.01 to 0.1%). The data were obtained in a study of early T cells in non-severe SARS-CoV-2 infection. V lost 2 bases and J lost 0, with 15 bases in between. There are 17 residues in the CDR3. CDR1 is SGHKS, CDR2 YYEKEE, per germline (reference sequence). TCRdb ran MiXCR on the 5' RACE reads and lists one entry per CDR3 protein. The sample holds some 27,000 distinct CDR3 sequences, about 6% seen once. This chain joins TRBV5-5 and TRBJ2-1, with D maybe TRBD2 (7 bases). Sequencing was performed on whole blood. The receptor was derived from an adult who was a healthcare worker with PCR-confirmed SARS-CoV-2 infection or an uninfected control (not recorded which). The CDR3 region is CASSFGGGWSSYNEQFF. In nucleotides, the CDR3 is TGTGCCAGCAGCTTTGGCGGGGGCTGGAGCTCCTACAATGAGCAGTTCTTC.